These T cell receptor beta chains were read from a single sample in a study of blood T cell repertoires in COVID-19. The method was immunoSEQ multiplex PCR; TCRdb's version includes in-frame clones alone and lacks a portion of them. The data contain about 39,000 clones, 60% to 85% of them seen just once; the ten biggest clones take up around 25%. Material for sequencing was peripheral blood. The origin of the receptors is a man in his 70s with acute or convalescent COVID-19. The conserved cysteine and the conserved F or W are not part of the CDR3 here.

TRBJ2-5 | TRBV19 | ASSPQGAETQY
TRBJ2-2 | TRBV7-9 | ASSDRVPPGELF
TRBJ1-5 | TRBV19 | ASSIGPPRGSNQPQH
TRBJ2-2 | TRBV11-3 | ASSLAGGPGELF
TRBJ1-1 | TRBV7-9 | ASSSFQGWTEAF
TRBJ2-2 | TRBV10-3 | AISDVPGGRSNTGELF
TRBJ1-1 | TRBV2 | ASVTRTEAF
TRBJ2-1 | TRBV19 | ASRAGTSTGMREQF
TRBJ2-3 | TRBV5-1 | ASSLALARGTDTQY
TRBJ2-3 | TRBV20-1 | AWEGDTQY
TRBJ1-4 | TRBV14 | ASSRALNEKLF
TRBJ2-7 | TRBV3-1/TRBV3-2 | ASSQDRGYEQY
TRBJ2-7 | TRBV7-2 | ASSLGQAISYEQY
TRBJ1-6 | TRBV28 | ASSFASSYNSPLH
TRBJ1-5 | TRBV10-1 | ASSAQGPGQPQH
TRBJ2-7 | TRBV25-1 | ASSEGLAGHEQY
TRBJ2-7 | TRBV10-3 | AISESSGTYEQY
TRBJ1-5 | TRBV28 | ASGNGHHSNQPQH
TRBJ2-7 | TRBV6-5 | ASSYRDSFYEQY
TRBJ2-7 | TRBV27 | ASSLTGSTYEQY
TRBJ2-5 | TRBV7-8 | ASSLVGISSQETQY
TRBJ2-7 | TRBV28 | ASSFGGTGQYEQY
TRBJ1-2 | TRBV7-3 | ASSPTTGAGYGYT
TRBJ1-1 | TRBV7-9 | ASSLKTEDLEAF
TRBJ1-2 | TRBV27 | ASSLLVGGNNYGYT
TRBJ2-2 | TRBV24-1 | ATKESGGQGELF
TRBJ1-2 | TRBV10-2 | ASTPTGNGGYT
TRBJ1-2 | TRBV11-3 | ASSLDRKGTGGCYGYT
TRBJ2-3 | TRBV3-1/TRBV3-2 | ASRPTLGDTQY
TRBJ1-2 | TRBV27 | ASSLGTGGVYGYT
TRBJ1-1 | TRBV5-6 | ASSLGEGIDTEAF
TRBJ2-7 | TRBV20-1 | SARQGNEQY
TRBJ2-7 | TRBV24-1 | ATSRGQGNPYEQY
TRBJ2-7 | TRBV7-9 | ASTSGGRTIHEQY
TRBJ2-1 | TRBV27 | ASSLTAPGDEQF
TRBJ2-6 | TRBV27 | ASSFTVGSGANVLT
TRBJ1-2 | TRBV5-4 | ASSLETGGSGYT
TRBJ1-1 | TRBV10-2 | ASTPPNRGTEAF
TRBJ2-7 | TRBV6-2/TRBV6-3 | ASSYSASGSKYEQY
TRBJ2-1 | TRBV6-6 | AAQGYNEQF
TRBJ2-1 | TRBV18 | ASSLGSPGFNEQF